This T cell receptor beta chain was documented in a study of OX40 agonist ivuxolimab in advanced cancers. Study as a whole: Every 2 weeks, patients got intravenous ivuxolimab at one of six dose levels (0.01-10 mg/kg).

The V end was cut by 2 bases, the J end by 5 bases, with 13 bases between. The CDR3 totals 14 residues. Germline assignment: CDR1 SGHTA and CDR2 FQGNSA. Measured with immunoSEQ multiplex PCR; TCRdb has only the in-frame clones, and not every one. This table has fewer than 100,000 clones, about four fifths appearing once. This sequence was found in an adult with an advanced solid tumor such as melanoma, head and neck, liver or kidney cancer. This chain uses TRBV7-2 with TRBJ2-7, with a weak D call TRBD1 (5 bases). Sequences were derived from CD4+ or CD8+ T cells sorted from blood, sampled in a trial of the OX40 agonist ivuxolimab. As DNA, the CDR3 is TGTGCCAGCAGCTTACTGGGGCAGTTGGACGAGCAGTACTTC. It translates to CASSLLGQLDEQYF. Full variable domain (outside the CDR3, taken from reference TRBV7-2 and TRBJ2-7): GAGVSQSPSNKVTEKGKDVELRCDPISGHTALYWYRQSLGQGLEFLIYFQGNSAPDKSGLPSDRFSAERTGGSVSTLTIQRTQQEDSAVYLCASSLLGQLDEQYFGPGTRLTVT.